This TCR beta chain was found in a study of vaccination and CD4 T cells after COVID-19. Study outcomes and limitations: In median terms, SARS-CoV-2-reactive clonotypes went from 21 to 38, a nonsignificant rise.

Indicated treatment: approximately 10-day PBMC culture with coronavirus spike peptide pools or control peptides (ViraFEST assay). At the Johns Hopkins FTIC core, DNA taken from cultured CD4+ T cells was sequenced by way of the Oncomine TCR Beta short-read assay. In this case, cultured CD4+ T cells provided the extracted genomic DNA. TCRdb reprocessed the PCR reads via MiXCR and lists one record per CDR3 protein. Of around 20,000 distinct CDR3 sequences in the sample, 40% to 50% were seen once. Germline V CDR1 and CDR2: SGHRS, YFSETQ. The CDR3 extends over 18 amino acids. This clonotype was seen once. Antigen unknown. One end of the junction is discordant with germline, which a read error may explain.

This sequence was found in a human donor who had recovered from COVID-19. V and J are TRBV5-1 and TRBJ2-6; D is tentatively TRBD1 or TRBD2 (5 bases each). This specimen consisted of CD4+ T cells from blood, cultured in vitro, obtained before SARS-CoV-2 vaccination. The CDR3 sequence: CASSLQSAGTPGANVLTF. The CDR3 nucleotides read TGCGCCAGCAGCCTCCAGTCTGCCGGGACCCCTGGAGCCAACGTCCTGACTTTC.